The 20 T cell receptor beta chains below all came from one sample that was sequenced in a study of cytomegalovirus exposure and HLA in healthy donors. Use of 60 Vbeta and 13 Jbeta primers characterized the PCR. Method: immunoSEQ multiplex PCR; TCRdb's copy keeps in-frame clones and lacks some. Of 150,000 to 200,000 clones listed, approximately 78% are singletons. The source material was PBMCs. These receptor sequences come from a woman in her late teens or twenties in good health and CMV-seronegative.

The gene calls are TRBV7-8 and TRBJ2-7, with D unclear. The V end lost 1 base, the J end lost 5 bases, and 15 bases lay between the germline ends. This CDR3 spans 15 amino acids. The germline gives CDR1 SGHVS, CDR2 FQNEAQ. The CDR3 region is CASSLEPRLNHEQYV. The CDR3 coding sequence is TGTGCCAGCAGCTTAGAACCCAGGCTTAACCACGAGCAGTACGTC.

This clone was seen more than once but under ten times. The chain has TRBV5-4 and TRBJ2-3; D not certain. The CDR3 consists of 16 residues. Germline CDR1 reads SGHNT; CDR2 reads YYREEE (reference sequence). V was cut by 0 bases and J by 0 bases, with 11 bases left in between. CDR3 sequence (DNA): TGTGCCAGCAGCTTGGAAGCGCGGAAGAGCACAGATACGCAGTATTTT. As protein: CASSLEARKSTDTQYF.

The chain joins TRBV19 to TRBJ2-3, with D uncertain. The V gene's germline CDR1 is LNHDA and CDR2 SQIVND (reference sequence). Trimming took 7 bases from V and 0 from J, leaving 11 bases between them. The CDR3 contains 14 residues. CDR3 protein: CASMMTPSTDTQYF. The CDR3 DNA sequence: TGTGCCAGTATGATGACTCCTAGCACAGATACGCAGTATTTT.

The chain combines TRBV5-1 with TRBJ2-3, with TRBD1 matching over 8 bases. The CDR3 totals 15 residues. Germline lookup yields CDR1 SGHRS and CDR2 YFSETQ. V was pared by 7 bases and J by 3 bases, with 10 bases of the junction left unmatched. The chain's CDR3 is CASYNLRGQTDTQYF. Here the CDR3 DNA reads TGCGCCAGCTACAACCTCAGGGGGCAGACAGATACGCAGTATTTT.

The CDR3 region is CASSTEMGTGELFF. The DNA for the CDR3 is TGTGCCAGCTCGACGGAGATGGGTACCGGGGAGCTGTTTTTT. The chain uses TRBV18 and TRBJ2-2, with no clear D. The CDR3 has 14 residues. V shed 6 bases and J shed 5 bases, with 13 bases lying between them. Germline CDR1 reads KGHSH; CDR2 reads LQKENI.

V and J are TRBV5-1 and TRBJ2-5, with D perhaps matching TRBD2 (6 bases). V lost 2 bases, J lost 2 bases, and 22 bases lay in between. This CDR3 is 18 amino acids long. Germline V gives CDR1 SGHRS, CDR2 YFSETQ. CDR3 region: CASSFKSDWRDPQETQYF. The CDR3 DNA follows: TGCGCCAGCAGCTTCAAGTCTGACTGGCGGGACCCTCAAGAGACCCAGTACTTC.

The chain carries TRBV6-5 and TRBJ2-7, with a weak D call TRBD1 (5 bases). The CDR3 consists of 12 residues. V dropped 4 bases and J dropped 1 base, with 5 bases sitting between them. Germline assignment: CDR1 MNHEY and CDR2 SVGAGI. The CDR3 is CASSSGSYEQYF. CDR3 sequence (DNA): TGTGCCAGCAGTTCAGGGTCCTACGAGCAGTACTTC.

The chain couples TRBV12-5 to TRBJ2-4, with 11 positions matching TRBD2. Trimming took 4 bases from V and 9 from J; bases not matched to a gene: 14. The germline gives CDR1 LGHNT, CDR2 FRNRAP. This CDR3 has 17 residues. The CDR3 protein is CASGSDLGFSGRAIQYF. The CDR3 DNA is TGTGCTAGTGGTTCAGACCTTGGATTTAGCGGGAGGGCCATTCAGTACTTC.

The chain employs TRBV15 and TRBJ2-7; the match to TRBD2 covers 11 bases. The CDR3 is 15 residues long. Germline V gene data show CDR1 as LNHNV and CDR2 as YYDKDF (reference sequence). V was pared by 1 base and J by 3 bases, with 2 bases of the junction left unmatched. The CDR3 here is CATSRGGLAVYEQYF. The CDR3 DNA sequence: TGTGCCACCAGCAGAGGGGGACTAGCGGTCTACGAGCAGTACTTC.

The chain combines TRBV5-1 with TRBJ2-2; TRBD2 agrees at 9 bases. Germline V gene data show CDR1 as SGHRS and CDR2 as YFSETQ. V lost 2 bases, J lost 5 bases, and 16 bases stayed unmatched. The CDR3 totals 19 residues. The DNA of the CDR3 is TGCGCCAGCAGCTTCGGTCTAGCGGGATTTAGGAAAGGGACCGGGGAGCTGTTTTTT. Encoded protein: CASSFGLAGFRKGTGELFF.

The chain carries TRBV2 and TRBJ2-1, with 8 bases fitting TRBD2. In germline, CDR1 is SNHLY, CDR2 FYNNEI. The trim removed 6 bases at V and 1 base at J, leaving 11 bases unmatched. This CDR3 spans 17 amino acids. CDR3 coding DNA: TGTGCCAGCAGCGACCCCCCGACTAGCGCATCCTACAATGAGCAGTTCTTC. Its translation: CASSDPPTSASYNEQFF.

In this sample, this clone turned up once. The chain is built from TRBV10-1 and TRBJ1-1; 9 bases line up with TRBD1. Germline loops: CDR1 WNHNN, CDR2 SYGVQD (reference sequence). Trimming at V came to 5 bases and at J to 4 bases, leaving 5 bases not matched to a gene. The CDR3 consists of 14 residues. CDR3 sequence reads: CASSTGTGSTEAFF. The CDR3 DNA sequence: TGCGCCAGCAGTACCGGGACAGGGTCCACTGAAGCTTTCTTT.

V and J are TRBV28 and TRBJ1-3; 7 nucleotides align to TRBD1. The J segment lost 0 bases and the V segment lost 6 bases, leaving 2 bases of the junction unmatched. Germline V gives CDR1 MDHEN, CDR2 SYDVKM. The CDR3 loop spans 14 amino acids. This CDR3 reads CASSRQGSGNTIYF. The CDR3 region has the DNA TGTGCCAGCAGCCGACAGGGCTCTGGAAACACCATATATTTT.

J is TRBJ2-1 and V is TRBV19, with 12 nucleotides matching TRBD2. V trimming: 1 base; J trimming: 7 bases; junction bases outside the gene matches: 5. This CDR3 contains 16 residues. Germline CDR1 and CDR2: LNHDA and SQIVND (reference sequence). The CDR3 sequence: CASSIGGTSGLNEQFF. Written as DNA, the CDR3 is TGTGCCAGTAGTATAGGGGGGACTAGCGGGTTGAATGAGCAGTTCTTC.

V and J are TRBV27 and TRBJ1-4, with TRBD1 matching over 8 bases. From germline, CDR1 is MNHEY and CDR2 SMNVEV (reference sequence). J lost 8 bases, V lost 3 bases, and 8 bases had no gene match. CDR3 length: 15 amino acids. For the CDR3, the DNA is TGTGCCAGCAGTTTTCGGACAGGGCCAGTGGAAAAACTGTTTTTT. Encoded protein: CASSFRTGPVEKLFF.

J is TRBJ2-7 and V is TRBV18, with a tentative D call TRBD2 (5 bases). V gave up 3 bases and J gave up 1 base, with 16 bases separating them. CDR1 and CDR2 (germline): KGHSH, LQKENI. The CDR3 is 16 amino acids. CDR3 protein: CASSPTAGTVSYEQYF. The CDR3 nucleotides are TGTGCCAGCTCACCGACCGCGGGTACCGTATCCTACGAGCAGTACTTC.

The V call is TRBV5-6, the J call TRBJ1-3; D remains unclear. The CDR3 covers 16 residues. Germline V gene data show CDR1 as SGHDT and CDR2 as YYEEEE. V was trimmed by 3 bases and J by 0 bases, leaving 13 bases between them. CDR3 coding DNA: TGTGCCAGCAGCTCGAGCGGCAGGTACTCTGGAAACACCATATATTTT. It encodes CASSSSGRYSGNTIYF.

The chain recombines TRBV25-1 with TRBJ2-2; TRBD2 agrees at 7 bases. This CDR3 contains 18 residues. The V and J ends lost 3 bases and 0 bases, in that order; junction bases with no gene match: 10. Germline V lookup: CDR1 MGHDK, CDR2 SYGVNS. The CDR3 sequence: CASSDGLESTSNTGELFF. In DNA, the CDR3 is TGTGCCAGCAGTGATGGACTAGAGAGCACTTCGAACACCGGGGAGCTGTTTTTT.

The chain carries TRBV7-2 and TRBJ1-4; 9 bases match TRBD1. This CDR3 region has 17 residues. V shed 1 base, J shed 8 bases, and the junction held 11 bases outside the gene matches. Germline assignment: CDR1 SGHTA and CDR2 FQGNSA. The chain's CDR3 is CASSLGGTGKLGEKLFF. As DNA, the CDR3 is TGTGCCAGCAGCTTAGGTGGGACAGGGAAGTTGGGGGAAAAACTGTTTTTT. The full variable domain, completed using reference TRBV7-2 and TRBJ1-4, is GAGVSQSPSNKVTEKGKDVELRCDPISGHTALYWYRQSLGQGLEFLIYFQGNSAPDKSGLPSDRFSAERTGGSVSTLTIQRTQQEDSAVYLCASSLGGTGKLGEKLFFGSGTQLSVL.

The V call is TRBV7-6, the J call TRBJ1-1; 7 bases match TRBD1. Looked up from germline, CDR1 is SGHVS and CDR2 is FNYEAQ. This CDR3 region has 15 residues. V lost 5 bases to trimming and J lost 5 bases; unmatched junction nucleotides: 11. The CDR3 protein is CASSANRGLRTEAFF. The CDR3 bases are TGTGCCAGCAGCGCGAACAGGGGTTTGAGAACTGAAGCTTTCTTT.